This T cell receptor beta chain was captured in a study of blood T cell repertoires in COVID-19. Between the trimmed V and J ends, which lost 3 bases and 5 bases, there was a span of 16 bases. The CDR3 sequence is 15 residues long. Looked up from germline, CDR1 is KGHSH and CDR2 is LQKENI. A few counts support this clone. TCRdb's table, derived via immunoSEQ multiplex PCR, lists solely in-frame clones and lacks some. Of approximately 94,000 clones in the sample, approximately 90% are singletons; the top ten hold roughly 2.1%. The material sequenced was peripheral blood. V usage is TRBV18 and J usage is TRBJ1-1; TRBD1 might be the D (6 bases). This receptor was obtained from a middle-aged man with active COVID-19. CDR3 DNA: TGTGCCAGCTCACCGGCCGCGGGGGCGCGGACTGAAGCTTTCTTT. Amino acid sequence: CASSPAAGARTEAFF. Combining the CDR3 with reference TRBV18 and TRBJ1-1 gives the whole variable domain NAGVMQNPRHLVRRRGQEARLRCSPMKGHSHVYWYRQLPEEGLKFMVYLQKENIIDESGMPKERFSAEFPKEGPSILRIQQVVRGDSAAYFCASSPAAGARTEAFFGQGTRLTVV.